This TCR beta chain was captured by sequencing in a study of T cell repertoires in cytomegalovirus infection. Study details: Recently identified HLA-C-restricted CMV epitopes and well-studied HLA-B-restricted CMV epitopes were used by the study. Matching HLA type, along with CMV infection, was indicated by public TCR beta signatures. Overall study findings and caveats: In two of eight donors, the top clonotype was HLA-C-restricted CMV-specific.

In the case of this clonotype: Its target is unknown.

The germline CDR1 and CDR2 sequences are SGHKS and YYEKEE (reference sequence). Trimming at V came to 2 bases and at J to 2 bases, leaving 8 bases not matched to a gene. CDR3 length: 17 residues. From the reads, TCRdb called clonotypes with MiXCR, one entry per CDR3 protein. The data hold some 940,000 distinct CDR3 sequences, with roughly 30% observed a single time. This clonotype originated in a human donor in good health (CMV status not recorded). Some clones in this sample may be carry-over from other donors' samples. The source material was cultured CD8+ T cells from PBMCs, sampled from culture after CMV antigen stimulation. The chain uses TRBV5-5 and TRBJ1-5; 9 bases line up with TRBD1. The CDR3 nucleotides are TGTGCCAGCAGCTTAGGGACAGGGTATGAGGGCAATCAGCCCCAGCATTTT. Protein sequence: CASSLGTGYEGNQPQHF.